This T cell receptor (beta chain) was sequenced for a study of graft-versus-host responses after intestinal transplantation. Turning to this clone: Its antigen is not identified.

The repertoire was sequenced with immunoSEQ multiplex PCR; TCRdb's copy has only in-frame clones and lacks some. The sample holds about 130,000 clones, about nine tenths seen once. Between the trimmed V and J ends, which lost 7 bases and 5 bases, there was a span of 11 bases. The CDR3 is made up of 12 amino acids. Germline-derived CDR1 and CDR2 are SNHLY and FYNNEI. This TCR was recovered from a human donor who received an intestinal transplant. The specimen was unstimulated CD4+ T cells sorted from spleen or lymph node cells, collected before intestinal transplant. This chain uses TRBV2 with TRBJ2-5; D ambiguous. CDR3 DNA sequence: TGTGCCAGCACGGGCGATGGGGAGACCCAGTACTTC. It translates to CASTGDGETQYF.